This TCR beta chain was identified in a study of blood T cell repertoires in COVID-19. There are 12 residues in the CDR3. V lost 8 bases and J lost 8, with 13 bases in between. Clones were read by immunoSEQ multiplex PCR, and TCRdb kept only the in-frame ones, dropping some. The sample records approximately 180,000 clones, 87% being singletons. This sequence joins TRBV12-3 or TRBV12-4 and TRBJ1-5; D is undetermined. Sequencing was performed on peripheral blood. The source is a woman aged 45 to 65 with acute or convalescent COVID-19. As DNA, the CDR3 is TGTGCCAGCTCTAGAGGGATGGAGCCCCAGCATTTT. It yields the protein CASSRGMEPQHF.